The rows below give T cell receptor beta chains drawn from one sample of a study of T cells in Graves' hyperthyroidism and ophthalmopathy. Using its own MiXCR run on the multiplex PCR reads, TCRdb lists one record per CDR3 protein. The sample consists of some 600,000 distinct CDR3 sequences, around 13% of them appearing once. Sequenced: blood. These receptors all stem from a woman in her 30s with Graves' hyperthyroidism that later progressed to Graves' ophthalmopathy. The CDR3 runs from the conserved cysteine through the conserved F or W. A D gene is named only where the DNA matches it firmly. Size is stated for part of the rows, as once, few or many counts, or as a class when the clone is expanded.

CDR3nt: TGTGCCAGCTCCCCTAGCAGCGCGAAGGAGCAGTACTTC; CDR3aa: CASSPSSAKEQYF; v_gene: TRBV18; abundance: many; d_gene: -; j_gene: TRBJ2-7
CDR3nt: TGTGCCAGCAGCTGGCGACTAGCGCCCTACAATGAGCAGTTCTTC; CDR3aa: CASSWRLAPYNEQFF; v_gene: TRBV5-6; abundance: many; d_gene: TRBD2; j_gene: TRBJ2-1
CDR3nt: TGTGCCAGCACTATATGGGGGGACCCAGACGGGAACGCAGGGAGGGGTGAAGCTTTCTTT; CDR3aa: CASTIWGDPDGNAGRGEAFF; v_gene: TRBV7-2; abundance: many; d_gene: -; j_gene: TRBJ1-1
CDR3nt: TGTGCCAGTAGCACCTGGGACAGGGGCTCGAACACTGAAGCTTTCTTT; CDR3aa: CASSTWDRGSNTEAFF; v_gene: TRBV19; abundance: many; d_gene: TRBD1; j_gene: TRBJ1-1
CDR3nt: TGTGCCAGCAGACCGGGACTAGCGTACGATGAGCAGTTCTTC; CDR3aa: CASRPGLAYDEQFF; v_gene: TRBV12-3/TRBV12-4; abundance: many; d_gene: TRBD2; j_gene: TRBJ2-1
CDR3nt: TGTGCCAGCAGCCAAGAACAGGGGGTGTCGCGGGGCTACACCTTC; CDR3aa: CASSQEQGVSRGYTF; v_gene: TRBV7-9; abundance: many; d_gene: TRBD1; j_gene: TRBJ1-2
CDR3nt: TGCAGTGCTAGAGATGATTGGGAGGGGGCCTACGAGCAGTACTTC; CDR3aa: CSARDDWEGAYEQYF; v_gene: TRBV20-1; abundance: few; d_gene: -; j_gene: TRBJ2-7
CDR3nt: TGCAGTGCCACCAGCGGGAGGGACGGAGATACGCAGTATTTT; CDR3aa: CSATSGRDGDTQYF; v_gene: TRBV20-1; abundance: -; d_gene: TRBD2; j_gene: TRBJ2-3
CDR3nt: TGTGCCAGCAGTCCAAAGAGGACAGGGGGTGGCTACACCTTC; CDR3aa: CASSPKRTGGGYTF; v_gene: TRBV27; abundance: -; d_gene: TRBD1; j_gene: TRBJ1-2
CDR3nt: TGTGCCAGCAGCTATTCACTGGGACAGAGCGCTACAGAGCAGTACTTC; CDR3aa: CASSYSLGQSATEQYF; v_gene: TRBV7-9; abundance: many; d_gene: TRBD1; j_gene: TRBJ2-7
CDR3nt: TGTGCCAGCAGTGAGGTAGCGGGAGGTTACAATGAGCAGTTCTTC; CDR3aa: CASSEVAGGYNEQFF; v_gene: TRBV2; abundance: many; d_gene: TRBD2; j_gene: TRBJ2-1
CDR3nt: TGTGCCAGCAGCTTGGGCCCCCAGGGAATTGGAGAAAAACTGTTTTTT; CDR3aa: CASSLGPQGIGEKLFF; v_gene: TRBV5-8; abundance: -; d_gene: -; j_gene: TRBJ1-4
CDR3nt: TGCGCCAGCAGCCAAGAATCGGGAACGAGGGAGACCCAGTACTTC; CDR3aa: CASSQESGTRETQYF; v_gene: TRBV4-1; abundance: -; d_gene: -; j_gene: TRBJ2-5
CDR3nt: TGTGCCAGCAGTTTTGTCCTTGGTGGGGGGGAGCTGTTTTTT; CDR3aa: CASSFVLGGGELFF; v_gene: TRBV28; abundance: many; d_gene: -; j_gene: TRBJ2-2
CDR3nt: TGTGCCAGCAGCTTAGATGGTGGTCCTGAAGCTTTCTTT; CDR3aa: CASSLDGGPEAFF; v_gene: TRBV7-8; abundance: few; d_gene: -; j_gene: TRBJ1-1
CDR3nt: TGTGCCAGCAGCTCTGAGCGGGAGGTAACCTACGAGCAGTACTTC; CDR3aa: CASSSEREVTYEQYF; v_gene: TRBV9; abundance: few; d_gene: TRBD2; j_gene: TRBJ2-7
CDR3nt: TGTGCCTGGAGCCCGGGAGTCGGTTACGATGAAGCTTTCTTT; CDR3aa: CAWSPGVGYDEAFF; v_gene: TRBV30; abundance: many; d_gene: -; j_gene: TRBJ1-1
CDR3nt: TGTGCCATCACATCTAGTTACTACGAGCAGTACTTC; CDR3aa: CAITSSYYEQYF; v_gene: TRBV10-3; abundance: many; d_gene: -; j_gene: TRBJ2-7
CDR3nt: TGTGCCGGCAGCTTAGCTAGCGGGGGCTCCGCAGATACGCAGTATTTT; CDR3aa: CAGSLASGGSADTQYF; v_gene: TRBV7-3; abundance: many; d_gene: TRBD2; j_gene: TRBJ2-3
CDR3nt: TGCGCCAGCAGCCAAGATCTCGGGGCGGGGGCCCCCTACGAGCAGTACTTC; CDR3aa: CASSQDLGAGAPYEQYF; v_gene: TRBV4-1; abundance: -; d_gene: -; j_gene: TRBJ2-7
CDR3nt: TGTGCCACCAGTGATTTTAGAGGGCTGGGGGCGGGAGAGACCCAGTACTTC; CDR3aa: CATSDFRGLGAGETQYF; v_gene: TRBV24-1; abundance: many; d_gene: -; j_gene: TRBJ2-5
CDR3nt: TGTGCCAGCAGCCAAGAGTCGGGGGTTCGGTACGAGCAGTACTTC; CDR3aa: CASSQESGVRYEQYF; v_gene: TRBV14; abundance: many; d_gene: -; j_gene: TRBJ2-7
CDR3nt: TGTGCCAGTCGGGACAACCTACAAGAGACCCAGTACTTC; CDR3aa: CASRDNLQETQYF; v_gene: TRBV19; abundance: many; d_gene: -; j_gene: TRBJ2-5
CDR3nt: TGTGCCAGCAGCCGGACAGGCTCCTACAATGAGCAGTTCTTC; CDR3aa: CASSRTGSYNEQFF; v_gene: TRBV2; abundance: many; d_gene: TRBD1; j_gene: TRBJ2-1
CDR3nt: TGCAGCGTTCAAACGGACAGCTACGAGCAGTACTTC; CDR3aa: CSVQTDSYEQYF; v_gene: TRBV29-1; abundance: -; d_gene: -; j_gene: TRBJ2-7
CDR3nt: TGTGCCAGTAGGACCGGGAGCGCAACTAATGAAGAACTGTTTTTT; CDR3aa: CASRTGSATNEELFF; v_gene: TRBV19; abundance: once; d_gene: -; j_gene: TRBJ1-4
CDR3nt: TGTGCCAGCAGCCCCCGGATAATGACGGCAGATGAGCAGTTCTTC; CDR3aa: CASSPRIMTADEQFF; v_gene: TRBV7-9; abundance: few; d_gene: -; j_gene: TRBJ2-1
CDR3nt: TGTGCCAGCAGTTACTTCTTCAGGGGGCGGAACACTGAAGCTTTCTTT; CDR3aa: CASSYFFRGRNTEAFF; v_gene: TRBV6-6; abundance: many; d_gene: TRBD1; j_gene: TRBJ1-1
CDR3nt: TGTGCCAGCAGCCAAGAGAGCGGGACAGCCAAATACGAGCAGTACTTC; CDR3aa: CASSQESGTAKYEQYF; v_gene: TRBV3-1; abundance: many; d_gene: -; j_gene: TRBJ2-7
CDR3nt: TGTGCCAGCAGTTGGGACGGACCCAACTACGAGCAGTACTTC; CDR3aa: CASSWDGPNYEQYF; v_gene: TRBV6-2/TRBV6-3; abundance: few; d_gene: -; j_gene: TRBJ2-7
CDR3nt: TGTGCCAGCAGCGCAGGAGGACAGATCTATGGCTACACCTTC; CDR3aa: CASSAGGQIYGYTF; v_gene: TRBV9; abundance: -; d_gene: -; j_gene: TRBJ1-2
CDR3nt: TGCGCCAGCAGCCACAACCGGGTTACTGAAGCTTTCTTT; CDR3aa: CASSHNRVTEAFF; v_gene: TRBV4-1; abundance: few; d_gene: -; j_gene: TRBJ1-1
CDR3nt: TGTGCCAGCATAGGGACCCCTGGGAATGAGCAGTTCTTC; CDR3aa: CASIGTPGNEQFF; v_gene: TRBV2; abundance: few; d_gene: -; j_gene: TRBJ2-1
CDR3nt: TGTGCCAGCAGCTTCGGAGGGGGCGGCGGGGAGCTGTTTTTT; CDR3aa: CASSFGGGGGELFF; v_gene: TRBV7-9; abundance: many; d_gene: -; j_gene: TRBJ2-2
CDR3nt: TGTGCCACCGTAGCGGGAGGTAGCTCCTACGAGCAGTACTTC; CDR3aa: CATVAGGSSYEQYF; v_gene: TRBV10-3; abundance: -; d_gene: TRBD2; j_gene: TRBJ2-7
CDR3nt: TGTGCCAGCAGAACTAGCGGGGTAGATACGCAGTATTTT; CDR3aa: CASRTSGVDTQYF; v_gene: TRBV28; abundance: -; d_gene: TRBD2; j_gene: TRBJ2-3
CDR3nt: TGTGCCAGCAGCGTTAGCGGGAGAACAGATACGCAGTATTTT; CDR3aa: CASSVSGRTDTQYF; v_gene: TRBV9; abundance: few; d_gene: TRBD2; j_gene: TRBJ2-3
CDR3nt: TGTGCCAGCTCCCCCAGTGTTGAAGCTTTCTTT; CDR3aa: CASSPSVEAFF; v_gene: TRBV18; abundance: many; d_gene: -; j_gene: TRBJ1-1
CDR3nt: TGTGCCAGCAGTGGGCTAGCGGGAGATCCCTACAATGAGCAGTTCTTC; CDR3aa: CASSGLAGDPYNEQFF; v_gene: TRBV6-1; abundance: many; d_gene: TRBD2; j_gene: TRBJ2-1
CDR3nt: TGTGCCAGCAGTCCCGGGAGAGCCTACAATGAGCAGTTCTTC; CDR3aa: CASSPGRAYNEQFF; v_gene: TRBV27; abundance: -; d_gene: -; j_gene: TRBJ2-1
CDR3nt: TGTGCCTGGACTAGAATTACAGGGACTGGAAACACCATATATTTT; CDR3aa: CAWTRITGTGNTIYF; v_gene: TRBV30; abundance: -; d_gene: -; j_gene: TRBJ1-3
CDR3nt: TGTGCCAGCAGTTTTTCAGACGGCGCCTACGAGCAGTACTTC; CDR3aa: CASSFSDGAYEQYF; v_gene: TRBV12-3/TRBV12-4; abundance: few; d_gene: -; j_gene: TRBJ2-7
CDR3nt: TGTGCCAGCAGTTTAACAGCCTCGAACACTGAAGCTTTCTTT; CDR3aa: CASSLTASNTEAFF; v_gene: TRBV12-3/TRBV12-4; abundance: -; d_gene: -; j_gene: TRBJ1-1
CDR3nt: TGCGCCAGCAGTGAGGGGACAGGGGGCGAGCAGTACTTC; CDR3aa: CASSEGTGGEQYF; v_gene: TRBV10-1; abundance: -; d_gene: TRBD1; j_gene: TRBJ2-7
CDR3nt: TGTGCCTGGAGTGTAGGACTAGTAAGCGGTGAGCAGTTCTTC; CDR3aa: CAWSVGLVSGEQFF; v_gene: TRBV30; abundance: many; d_gene: TRBD2; j_gene: TRBJ2-1
CDR3nt: TGTGCCAGCAGTACCGGGCCCGGGGGTACCTACGAGCAGTACTTC; CDR3aa: CASSTGPGGTYEQYF; v_gene: TRBV6-1; abundance: few; d_gene: -; j_gene: TRBJ2-7
CDR3nt: TGTGCCAGCAGTGAATTAGGGCAGGGGGCGAGCTATGGCTACACCTTC; CDR3aa: CASSELGQGASYGYTF; v_gene: TRBV25-1; abundance: -; d_gene: TRBD1; j_gene: TRBJ1-2
CDR3nt: TGTGCCAGCAGCTTAGGAGGTCTCAATTATGGCTACACCTTC; CDR3aa: CASSLGGLNYGYTF; v_gene: TRBV11-3; abundance: many; d_gene: -; j_gene: TRBJ1-2
CDR3nt: TGCAGTGCTAGAGACGACCTTGGGCGGCGCACAGATACGCAGTATTTT; CDR3aa: CSARDDLGRRTDTQYF; v_gene: TRBV20-1; abundance: many; d_gene: -; j_gene: TRBJ2-3
CDR3nt: TGTGCCAGCAGTTCCCTAGCGGGAGGGTTAAATGAGCAGTTCTTC; CDR3aa: CASSSLAGGLNEQFF; v_gene: TRBV28; abundance: many; d_gene: TRBD2; j_gene: TRBJ2-1
CDR3nt: TGTGCCAGCTCACCACCGGCAGGCGATGAGACCCAGTACTTC; CDR3aa: CASSPPAGDETQYF; v_gene: TRBV18; abundance: many; d_gene: -; j_gene: TRBJ2-5
CDR3nt: TGTGCCAGCAGCCCGGCCGATAGACTAGCGGGAGGTCAAGAGCAGTACTTC; CDR3aa: CASSPADRLAGGQEQYF; v_gene: TRBV28; abundance: many; d_gene: TRBD2; j_gene: TRBJ2-7